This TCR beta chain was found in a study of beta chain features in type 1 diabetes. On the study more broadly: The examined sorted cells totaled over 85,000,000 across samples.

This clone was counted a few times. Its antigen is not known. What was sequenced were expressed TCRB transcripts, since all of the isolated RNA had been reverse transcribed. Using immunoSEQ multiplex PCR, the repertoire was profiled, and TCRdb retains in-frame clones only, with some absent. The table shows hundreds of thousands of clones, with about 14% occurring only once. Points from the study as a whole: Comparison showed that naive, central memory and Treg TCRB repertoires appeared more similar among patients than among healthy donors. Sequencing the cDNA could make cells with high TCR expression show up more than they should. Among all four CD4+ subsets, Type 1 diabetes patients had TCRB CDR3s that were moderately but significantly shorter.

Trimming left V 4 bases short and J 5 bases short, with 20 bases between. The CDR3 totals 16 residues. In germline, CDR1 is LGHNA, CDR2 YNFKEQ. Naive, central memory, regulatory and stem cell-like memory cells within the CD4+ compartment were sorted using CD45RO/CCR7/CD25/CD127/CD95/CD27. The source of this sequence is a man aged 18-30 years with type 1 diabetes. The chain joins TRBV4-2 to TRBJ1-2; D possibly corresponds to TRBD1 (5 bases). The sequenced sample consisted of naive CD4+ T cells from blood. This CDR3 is CASSLEAGRMIYGYTF. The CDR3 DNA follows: TGTGCCAGCAGCCTAGAGGCAGGGCGAATGATTTATGGCTACACCTTC.